The 3 T cell receptor beta chains below were found in one sample sequenced in a study of Ad26.COV2.S vaccination and SARS-CoV-2 variants. The table came from immunoSEQ multiplex PCR; TCRdb's copy has only in-frame clones and leaves some out. The repertoire consists of roughly 400,000 clones, with around 90% occurring once and the leading ten covering less than 4.5%. Treatment meaning: over 15 received Ad26.COV2.S at low or high dose, single or two shots; 5 received placebo; per-sample allocation not given. Day 63 after the first vaccine or placebo injection was the time point for sampling. The sample was peripheral blood, taken in a trial of Ad26.COV2.S vaccine versus placebo. The receptor set was obtained from a person aged 18 to 59 who received the Ad26.COV2.S COVID-19 vaccine or a placebo.

This clone occurred a few times. The V call is TRBV5-4, the J call TRBJ1-2; 7 bases match TRBD1. This CDR3 region has 13 residues. The germline V gene encodes CDR1 SGHNT and CDR2 YYREEE (reference sequence). Trimming cost V 4 bases and J 7 bases; bases outside gene matches: 7. CDR3 bases: TGTGCCAGCAGCATCCCCAGGGGGGGTGGCTACACCTTC. This sequence encodes CASSIPRGGGYTF. The complete variable domain, with remaining parts taken from reference TRBV5-4 and TRBJ1-2, reads ETGVTQSPTHLIKTRGQQVTLRCSSQSGHNTVSWYQQALGQGPQFIFQYYREEENGRGNFPPRFSGLQFPNYSSELNVNALELDDSALYLCASSIPRGGGYTFGSGTRLTVV.

The gene calls are TRBV7-9 and TRBJ2-7; D gene unclear. Germline CDR1 is SEHNR and CDR2 is FQNEAQ (reference sequence). V was pared by 5 bases and J by 3 bases, with 20 bases between. The CDR3 runs to 16 residues. Here the CDR3 DNA reads TGTGCCAGCAGCGCCTTGCTGGGCCGATCTGACTACGAGCAGTACTTC. Protein: CASSALLGRSDYEQYF.

The chain is built from TRBV5-6 and TRBJ2-3; TRBD1 or TRBD2 may be the D gene (6 bases each). Germline V gene sequence: CDR1 SGHDT, CDR2 YYEEEE. V gave up 3 bases and J gave up 6 bases, with 20 bases separating them. The CDR3 is 16 amino acids. The CDR3 nucleotides read TGTGCCAGCAGCTACCCCGGGGGCCCCATGCCCGATACGCAGTATTTT. The encoded protein is CASSYPGGPMPDTQYF.